This TCR beta chain emerged from a study of PD-1 blockade in classical Hodgkin lymphoma. Study background: Patients were infused with nivolumab 3 mg/kg every 2 weeks. The study, taken as a whole, reports: Before treatment, TCR diversity in newly diagnosed patients was reportedly lower than in healthy donors.

In regard to this clone: The antigen remains unidentified.

The germline CDR1 and CDR2 sequences are MNHEY and SMNVEV (reference sequence). The CDR3 extends over 13 amino acids. The V end lost 2 bases, the J end lost 6 bases, and 10 bases lay between the germline ends. As to time point: cycle 4 day 1 (C4D1), after less than 7 weeks of nivolumab. Every patient had relapsed following autologous stem cell transplantation, and cohorts differed in brentuximab vedotin exposure. TCRdb's copy holds only in-frame clones and misses some; the assay was immunoSEQ multiplex PCR. There are some 90,000 clones in the sample; 83% occur only once, and 15% to 20% lies in the top ten.

The starting material was peripheral blood mononuclear cells (PBMCs), obtained before the fourth cycle of nivolumab. The V gene is TRBV27, the J gene TRBJ1-2; D is possibly TRBD1 (5 bases). The source is a human donor with classical Hodgkin lymphoma. The DNA for the CDR3 is TGTGCCAGCAGTTTACAGGGTATCCATGGCTACACCTTC. Protein sequence: CASSLQGIHGYTF.